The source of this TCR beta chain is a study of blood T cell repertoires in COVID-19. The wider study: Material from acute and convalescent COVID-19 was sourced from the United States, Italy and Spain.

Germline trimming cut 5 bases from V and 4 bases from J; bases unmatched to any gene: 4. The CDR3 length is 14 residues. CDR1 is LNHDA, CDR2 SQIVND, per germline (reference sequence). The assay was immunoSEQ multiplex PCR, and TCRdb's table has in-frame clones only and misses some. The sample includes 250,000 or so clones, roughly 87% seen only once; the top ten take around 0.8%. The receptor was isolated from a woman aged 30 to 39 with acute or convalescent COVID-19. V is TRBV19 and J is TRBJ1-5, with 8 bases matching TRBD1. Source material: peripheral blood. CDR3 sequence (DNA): TGTGCCAGTAGTCCCAGGGACAGGAATCAGCCCCAGCATTTT. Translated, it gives CASSPRDRNQPQHF. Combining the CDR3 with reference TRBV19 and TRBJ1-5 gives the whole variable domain DGGITQSPKYLFRKEGQNVTLSCEQNLNHDAMYWYRQDPGQGLRLIYYSQIVNDFQKGDIAEGYSVSREKKESFPLTVTSAQKNPTAFYLCASSPRDRNQPQHFGDGTRLSIL.